A single TCR beta chain is shown here with its context. The data derive from a study of cytomegalovirus exposure and HLA in healthy donors. The PCR was carried out with 60 Vbeta primers and 13 Jbeta primers. Measured with immunoSEQ multiplex PCR; TCRdb has only the in-frame clones, and not every one. In all, the sample yields just under 60,000 clones. The TCR comes from a male donor in good health and CMV-seronegative. The sample taken for sequencing was PBMCs.

CDR3 in amino acids: CASSFSRGGSEQYF. CDR3 bases: TGTGCCAGCAGCTTCTCAAGGGGGGGTAGCGAGCAGTACTTC. The chain couples TRBV11-1 to TRBJ2-7, with a possible D match to TRBD2 (7 bases). This CDR3 spans 14 amino acids. Per germline, CDR1 SGHAT and CDR2 FQDESV (reference sequence). V lost 3 bases and J 6 bases, leaving 15 bases between the germline ends.